This TCR beta chain was captured by sequencing in a study of graft-versus-host responses after intestinal transplantation. Overall study context: Recipients received multivisceral, liver-intestinal, or isolated intestinal transplants. Anti-thymocyte globulin induction was given to all recipients, followed by tacrolimus and steroids for around three years.

This clone was observed a handful of times. Antigen unknown. TCRdb's copy holds only in-frame clones and misses some; the assay was immunoSEQ multiplex PCR. The sample shows some 80,000 clones, 80% to 95% of them seen only once. The ends lost 4 bases at V and 7 bases at J; junction bases unmatched: 4. This CDR3 spans 13 amino acids. Germline CDR1 and CDR2: SGHDN and FVKESK. Study-wide results and caveats: The study found high graft-versus-host to host-versus-graft clonal ratios in allografts of patients with graft-donor T cell macrochimerism. Recipient marrow showed GvH clones, some seen first in ileum or blood.

The source material was unstimulated CD8+ T cells sorted from spleen or lymph node cells, sampled before transplant. The chain employs TRBV14 and TRBJ1-1, with 9 nucleotides matching TRBD1. This TCR came from a human donor who was the organ donor for an intestinal transplant. The CDR3 region is CASSLQGANEAFF. The DNA of the CDR3 is TGTGCCAGCAGCCTACAGGGGGCCAATGAAGCTTTCTTT.